In its sample, the clone carrying this T cell receptor (beta chain) was seen many times. Its antigen is currently unknown. The sample is drawn from a study of CD8 T cells in ankylosing spondylitis. Overall study results and limits: Ankylosing spondylitis blood appeared to be characterized by a TCR beta motif of 8 or 9 highly homologous variants. Reportedly, significant enrichment of disease-linked clones occurred in matched ankylosing spondylitis synovial fluid. Earlier literature documents some of the motif variants in reactive arthritis synovial fluid and blood.

The germline gives CDR1 WSHSY, CDR2 SAAADI. Trimming removed 7 bases at V and 5 bases at J, with 18 bases between. The CDR3 consists of 15 residues. TCRdb used MiXCR to reprocess the 5' RACE reads, holding one entry per CDR3 protein. Of 250,000 to 400,000 distinct CDR3 sequences in the sample, 11% were seen once. The rearrangement uses TRBV10-2 and TRBJ2-1, with no clear D. This receptor was identified in a female donor with ankylosing spondylitis or in good health (not recorded which). The source material was blood, either unsorted or a sorted T cell fraction (not recorded which). The DNA of the CDR3 is TGCGCCAGCAATAATAGACTCGACGACCACAATGAGCAGTTCTTC. Translated, it gives CASNNRLDDHNEQFF.